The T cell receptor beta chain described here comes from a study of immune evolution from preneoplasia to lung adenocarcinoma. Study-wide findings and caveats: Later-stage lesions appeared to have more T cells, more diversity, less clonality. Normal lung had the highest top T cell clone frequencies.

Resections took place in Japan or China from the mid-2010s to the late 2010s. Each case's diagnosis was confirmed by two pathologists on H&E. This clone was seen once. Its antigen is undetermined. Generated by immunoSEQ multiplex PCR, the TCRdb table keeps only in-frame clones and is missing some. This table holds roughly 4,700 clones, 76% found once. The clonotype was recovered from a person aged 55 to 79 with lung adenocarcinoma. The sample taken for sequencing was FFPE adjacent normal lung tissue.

The CDR3 sequence: CASSQVYGSYGYTF. Written as DNA, the CDR3 is TGTGCCAGCAGCCAAGTGTATGGGAGCTATGGCTACACCTTC. This rearrangement joins TRBV14 to TRBJ1-2; D uncertain. Trimming removed 1 base at V and 4 bases at J, with 10 bases between. This CDR3 comprises 14 residues. From germline, CDR1 is SGHDN and CDR2 FVKESK.